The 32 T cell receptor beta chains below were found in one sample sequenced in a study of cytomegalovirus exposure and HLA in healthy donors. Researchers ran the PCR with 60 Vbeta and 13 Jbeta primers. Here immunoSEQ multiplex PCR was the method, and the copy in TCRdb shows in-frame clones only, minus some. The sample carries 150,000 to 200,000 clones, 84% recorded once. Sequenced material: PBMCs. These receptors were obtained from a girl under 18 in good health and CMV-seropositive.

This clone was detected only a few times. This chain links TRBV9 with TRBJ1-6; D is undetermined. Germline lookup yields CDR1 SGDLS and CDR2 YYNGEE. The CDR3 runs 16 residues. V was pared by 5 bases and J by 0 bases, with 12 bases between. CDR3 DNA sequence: TGTGCCAGCAGTCCCGACGGGAGCTCCTATAATTCACCCCTCCACTTT. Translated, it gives CASSPDGSSYNSPLHF.

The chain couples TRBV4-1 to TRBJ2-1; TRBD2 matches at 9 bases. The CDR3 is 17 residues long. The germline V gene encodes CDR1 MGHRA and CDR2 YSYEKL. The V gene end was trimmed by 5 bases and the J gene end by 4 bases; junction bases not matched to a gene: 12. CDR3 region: CASSYGPPAGGYNEQFF. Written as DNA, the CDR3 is TGCGCCAGCAGCTACGGGCCCCCAGCGGGAGGTTACAATGAGCAGTTCTTC.

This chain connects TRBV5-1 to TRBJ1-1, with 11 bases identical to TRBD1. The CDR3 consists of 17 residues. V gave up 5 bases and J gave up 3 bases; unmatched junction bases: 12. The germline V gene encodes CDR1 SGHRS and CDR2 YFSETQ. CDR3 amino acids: CASRAGTGGFRDTEAFF. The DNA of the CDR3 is TGCGCCAGCAGAGCCGGGACAGGGGGTTTCAGGGACACTGAAGCTTTCTTT.

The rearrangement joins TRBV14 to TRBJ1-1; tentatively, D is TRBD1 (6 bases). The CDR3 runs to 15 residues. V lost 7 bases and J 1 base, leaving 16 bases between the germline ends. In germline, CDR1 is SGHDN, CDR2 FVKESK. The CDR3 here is CASIIMRGQNTEAFF. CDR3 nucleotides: TGTGCCAGCATCATTATGAGGGGACAGAACACTGAAGCTTTCTTT.

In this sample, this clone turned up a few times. CDR3 region: CASSEPDITQRDEQFF. CDR3 in DNA: TGTGCCAGCAGTGAACCGGACATAACTCAACGGGATGAGCAGTTCTTC. The V gene is TRBV25-1, the J gene TRBJ2-1; a weak D match, TRBD1 (5 bases). V was clipped by 2 bases and J by 8 bases, with 19 bases between them. The length of the CDR3 is 16 residues. CDR1 and CDR2 from the germline V gene are MGHDK and SYGVNS.

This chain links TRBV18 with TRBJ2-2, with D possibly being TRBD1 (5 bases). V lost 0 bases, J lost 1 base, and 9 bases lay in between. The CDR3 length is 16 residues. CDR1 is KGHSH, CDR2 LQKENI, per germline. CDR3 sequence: CASSPPSRENTGELFF. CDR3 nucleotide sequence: TGTGCCAGCTCACCACCGAGCAGGGAGAACACCGGGGAGCTGTTTTTT.

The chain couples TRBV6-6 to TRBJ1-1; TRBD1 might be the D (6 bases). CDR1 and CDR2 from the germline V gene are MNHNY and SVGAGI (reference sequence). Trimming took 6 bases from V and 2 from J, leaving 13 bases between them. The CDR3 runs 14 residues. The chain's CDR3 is CASRHPGDNTEAFF. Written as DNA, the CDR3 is TGTGCCAGCAGACACCCAGGGGACAACACTGAAGCTTTCTTT.

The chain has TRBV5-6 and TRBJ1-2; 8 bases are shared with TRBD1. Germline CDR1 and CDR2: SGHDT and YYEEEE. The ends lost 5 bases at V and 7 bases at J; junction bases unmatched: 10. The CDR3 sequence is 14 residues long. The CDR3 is CASRGQESSIGYTF. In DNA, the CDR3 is TGTGCCAGCAGGGGACAGGAGTCCTCTATTGGCTACACCTTC.

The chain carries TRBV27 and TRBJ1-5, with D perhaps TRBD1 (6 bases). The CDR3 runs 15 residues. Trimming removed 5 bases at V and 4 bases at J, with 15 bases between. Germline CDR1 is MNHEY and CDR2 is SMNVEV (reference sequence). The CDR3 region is CASSRSGTKNQPQHF. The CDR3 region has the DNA TGTGCCAGCAGTCGTTCCGGGACAAAAAATCAGCCCCAGCATTTT.

The CDR3 sequence: CASSQRTSGGRTDTQYF. CDR3 DNA: TGTGCCAGCAGCCAGAGGACTAGCGGGGGACGGACAGATACGCAGTATTTT. The chain links TRBV14 to TRBJ2-3; 13 positions agree with TRBD2. V shed 3 bases and J 3 bases; nucleotides not matched to a gene: 6. The V gene's germline CDR1 is SGHDN and CDR2 FVKESK. This CDR3 is built from 17 residues.

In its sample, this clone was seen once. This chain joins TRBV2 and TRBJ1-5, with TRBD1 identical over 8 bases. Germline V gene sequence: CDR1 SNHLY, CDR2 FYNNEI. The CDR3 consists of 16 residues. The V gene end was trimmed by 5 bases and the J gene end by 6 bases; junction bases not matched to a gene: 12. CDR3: CASSFYGQGGGQPQHF. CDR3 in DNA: TGTGCCAGCAGTTTTTACGGACAGGGAGGTGGTCAGCCCCAGCATTTT.

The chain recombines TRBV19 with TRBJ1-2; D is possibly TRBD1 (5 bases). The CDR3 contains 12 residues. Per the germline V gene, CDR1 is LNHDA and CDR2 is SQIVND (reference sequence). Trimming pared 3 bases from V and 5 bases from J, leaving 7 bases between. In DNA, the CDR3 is TGTGCCAGTAGTATCAGACAGTATGGCTACACCTTC. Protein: CASSIRQYGYTF.

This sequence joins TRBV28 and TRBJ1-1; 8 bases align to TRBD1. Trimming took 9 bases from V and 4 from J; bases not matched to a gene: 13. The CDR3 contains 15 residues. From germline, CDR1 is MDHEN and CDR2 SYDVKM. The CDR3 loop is CASAVPQGAATEAFF. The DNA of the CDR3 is TGTGCCAGTGCCGTTCCGCAGGGGGCCGCCACTGAAGCTTTCTTT.

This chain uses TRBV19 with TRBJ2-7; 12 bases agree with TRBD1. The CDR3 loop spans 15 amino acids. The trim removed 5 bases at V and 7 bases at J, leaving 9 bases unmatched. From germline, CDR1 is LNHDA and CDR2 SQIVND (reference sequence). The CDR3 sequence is CASSQGTGGKGEQYF. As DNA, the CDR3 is TGTGCCAGTAGTCAAGGGACAGGGGGCAAGGGAGAGCAGTACTTC. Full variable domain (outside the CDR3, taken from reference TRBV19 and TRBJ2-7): DGGITQSPKYLFRKEGQNVTLSCEQNLNHDAMYWYRQDPGQGLRLIYYSQIVNDFQKGDIAEGYSVSREKKESFPLTVTSAQKNPTAFYLCASSQGTGGKGEQYFGPGTRLTVT.

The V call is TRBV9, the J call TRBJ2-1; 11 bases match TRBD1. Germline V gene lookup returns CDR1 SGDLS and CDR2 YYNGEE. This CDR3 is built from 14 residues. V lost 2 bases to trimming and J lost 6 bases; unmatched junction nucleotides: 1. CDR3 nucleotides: TGTGCCAGCAGCGTGGGGACAGGGGGCAATGAGCAGTTCTTC. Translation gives CASSVGTGGNEQFF.

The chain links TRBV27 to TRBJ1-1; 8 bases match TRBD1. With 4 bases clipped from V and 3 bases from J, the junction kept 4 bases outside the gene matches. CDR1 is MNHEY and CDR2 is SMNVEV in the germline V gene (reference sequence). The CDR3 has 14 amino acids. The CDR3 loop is CASSWTGMDTEAFF. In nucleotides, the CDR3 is TGTGCCAGCAGTTGGACAGGGATGGACACTGAAGCTTTCTTT.

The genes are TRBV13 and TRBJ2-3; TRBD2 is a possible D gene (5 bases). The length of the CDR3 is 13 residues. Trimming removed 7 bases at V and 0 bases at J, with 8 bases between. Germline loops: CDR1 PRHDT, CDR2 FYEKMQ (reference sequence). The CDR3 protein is CASNGESTDTQYF. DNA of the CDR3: TGTGCCAGCAACGGGGAGAGCACAGATACGCAGTATTTT.

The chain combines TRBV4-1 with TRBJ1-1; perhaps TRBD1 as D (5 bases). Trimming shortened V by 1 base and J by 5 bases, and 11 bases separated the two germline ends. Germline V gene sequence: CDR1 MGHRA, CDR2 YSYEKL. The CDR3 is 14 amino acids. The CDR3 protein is CASSQAPTGTEAFF. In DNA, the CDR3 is TGCGCCAGCAGCCAAGCCCCCACAGGAACTGAAGCTTTCTTT.

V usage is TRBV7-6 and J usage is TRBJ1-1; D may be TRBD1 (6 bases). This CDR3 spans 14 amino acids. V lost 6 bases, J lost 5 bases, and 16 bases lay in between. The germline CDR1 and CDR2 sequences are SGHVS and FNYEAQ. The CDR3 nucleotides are TGTGCCAGCAGGGGCGCAGGGGAAGGTACTGAAGCTTTCTTT. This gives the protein CASRGAGEGTEAFF.

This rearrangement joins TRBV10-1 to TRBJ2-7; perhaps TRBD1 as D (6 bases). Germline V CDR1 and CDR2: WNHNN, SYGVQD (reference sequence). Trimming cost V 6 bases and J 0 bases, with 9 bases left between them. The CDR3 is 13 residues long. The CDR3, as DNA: TGCGCCAGCAGGGACAGTGGCTCCTACGAGCAGTACTTC. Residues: CASRDSGSYEQYF.

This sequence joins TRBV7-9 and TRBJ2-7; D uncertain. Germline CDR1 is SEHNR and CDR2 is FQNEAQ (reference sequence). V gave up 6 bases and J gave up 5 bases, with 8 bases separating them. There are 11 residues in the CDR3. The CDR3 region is CASSLRDEQYF. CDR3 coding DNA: TGTGCCAGCAGTCTAAGAGACGAGCAGTACTTC.

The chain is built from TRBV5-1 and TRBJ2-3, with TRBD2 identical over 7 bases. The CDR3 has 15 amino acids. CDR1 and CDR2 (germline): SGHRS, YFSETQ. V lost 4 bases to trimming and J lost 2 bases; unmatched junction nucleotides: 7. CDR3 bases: TGCGCCAGCAGCCTAAATAGCGGGTACACAGATACGCAGTATTTT. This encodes CASSLNSGYTDTQYF.

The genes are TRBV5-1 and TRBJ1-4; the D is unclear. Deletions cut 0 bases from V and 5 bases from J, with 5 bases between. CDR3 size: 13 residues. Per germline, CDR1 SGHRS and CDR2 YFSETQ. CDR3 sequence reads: CASSLVQNEKLFF. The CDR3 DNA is TGCGCCAGCAGCTTGGTTCAGAATGAAAAACTGTTTTTT.

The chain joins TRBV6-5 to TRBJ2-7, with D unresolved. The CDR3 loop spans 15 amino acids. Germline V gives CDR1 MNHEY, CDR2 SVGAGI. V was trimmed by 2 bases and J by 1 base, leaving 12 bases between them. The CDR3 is CASSYMAGVSYEQYF. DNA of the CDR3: TGTGCCAGCAGTTACATGGCAGGTGTATCCTACGAGCAGTACTTC.

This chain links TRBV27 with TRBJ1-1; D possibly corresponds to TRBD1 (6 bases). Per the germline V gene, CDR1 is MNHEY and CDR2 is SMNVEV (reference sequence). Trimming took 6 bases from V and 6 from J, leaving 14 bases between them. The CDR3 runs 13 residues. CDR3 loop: CASREPRGSEAFF. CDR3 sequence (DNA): TGTGCCAGCAGGGAACCCAGGGGTTCTGAAGCTTTCTTT.

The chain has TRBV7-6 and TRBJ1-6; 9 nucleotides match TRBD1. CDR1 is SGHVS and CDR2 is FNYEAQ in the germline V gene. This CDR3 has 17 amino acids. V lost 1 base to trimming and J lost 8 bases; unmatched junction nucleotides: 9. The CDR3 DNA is TGTGCCAGCAGCTTAGGGGTCGGCGGGACAGGGCATTCACCCCTCCACTTT. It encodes CASSLGVGGTGHSPLHF.

The CDR3 is CASSSSGSGNTIYF. The CDR3 nucleotides read TGTGCCAGCAGTTCTTCAGGCTCTGGAAACACCATATATTTT. The chain carries TRBV27 and TRBJ1-3; D is uncertain. Trimming pared 4 bases from V and 0 bases from J, leaving 7 bases between. Germline V gene lookup returns CDR1 MNHEY and CDR2 SMNVEV (reference sequence). The CDR3 covers 14 residues.

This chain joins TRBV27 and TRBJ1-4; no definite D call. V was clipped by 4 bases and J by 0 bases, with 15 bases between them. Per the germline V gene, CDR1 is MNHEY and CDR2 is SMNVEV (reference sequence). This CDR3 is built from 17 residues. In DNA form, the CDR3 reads TGTGCCAGCAGTTCCCTGACCTGGGCCTCAACTAATGAAAAACTGTTTTTT. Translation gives CASSSLTWASTNEKLFF.

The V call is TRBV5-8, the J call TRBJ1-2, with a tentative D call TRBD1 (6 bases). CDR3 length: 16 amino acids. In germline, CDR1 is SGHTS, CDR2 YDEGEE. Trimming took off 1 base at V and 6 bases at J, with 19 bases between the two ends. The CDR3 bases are TGTGCCAGCAGCTTGCTTGGCGGCCAAGGGGGTAATGGCTACACCTTC. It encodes CASSLLGGQGGNGYTF.

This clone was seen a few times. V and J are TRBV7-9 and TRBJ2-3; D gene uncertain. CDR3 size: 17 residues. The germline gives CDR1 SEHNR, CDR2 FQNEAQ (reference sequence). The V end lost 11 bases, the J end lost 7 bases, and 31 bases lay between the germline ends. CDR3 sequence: CALNGPSVGFSEHTQYF. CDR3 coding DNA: TGTGCCTTAAATGGCCCCTCAGTCGGGTTTTCGGAGCATACGCAGTATTTT.

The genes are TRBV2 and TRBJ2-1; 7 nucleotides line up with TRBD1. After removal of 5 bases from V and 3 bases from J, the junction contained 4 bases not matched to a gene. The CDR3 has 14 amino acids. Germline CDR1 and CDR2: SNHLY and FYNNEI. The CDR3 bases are TGTGCCAGCAGTCCCGGGACAGTCTACAATGAGCAGTTCTTC. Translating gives CASSPGTVYNEQFF.

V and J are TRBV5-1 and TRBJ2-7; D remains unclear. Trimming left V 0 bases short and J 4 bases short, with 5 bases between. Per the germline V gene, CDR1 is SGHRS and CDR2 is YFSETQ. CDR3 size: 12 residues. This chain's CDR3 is CASSLVPYEQYF. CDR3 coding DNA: TGCGCCAGCAGCTTGGTCCCGTACGAGCAGTACTTC.